This TCR beta chain is drawn from a study of T cell repertoires in cytomegalovirus infection. Study at large: Signatures in public TCR beta sequences pointed to both CMV infection and matching HLA type.

General study findings and limits: Across the ex vivo response, the dominant clonotypes were HLA-C-restricted CMV-specific TCR beta clonotypes. Cumulative public TCR beta family frequency identified carriers of CMV plus the relevant HLA.

The sample holds many counts of this clonotype. No antigen is known for it. Germline V gives CDR1 SNHLY, CDR2 FYNNEI. The V and J ends lost 2 bases and 4 bases respectively, with 15 bases between them. The CDR3 covers 16 residues. TCRdb analysed the reads with MiXCR anew, one entry per CDR3 protein. Of about 300,000 distinct CDR3 sequences listed, approximately 8.9% are singletons. The specimen was PBMCs. This chain links TRBV2 with TRBJ1-5; D not resolved. The TCR comes from a human donor in good health (CMV status not recorded). Some clones in this sample may be carry-over from other donors' samples. The CDR3 DNA follows: TGTGCCAGCAGTGAATGGTTCGATAGGGCGAATCAGCCCCAGCATTTT. Its protein is CASSEWFDRANQPQHF. The variable domain in full, with the rest retrieved from reference TRBV2 and TRBJ1-5, is EPEVTQTPSHQVTQMGQEVILRCVPISNHLYFYWYRQILGQKVEFLVSFYNNEISEKSEIFDDQFSVERPDGSNFTLKIRSTKLEDSAMYFCASSEWFDRANQPQHFGDGTRLSIL.